One and the same sample provided the 15 T cell receptor beta chains below, sequenced in a study of T cells after yellow fever vaccination. TCRdb re-called the 5' RACE reads with MiXCR, one entry per CDR3 protein. The profile shows some 170,000 distinct CDR3 sequences, roughly 8.8% of them singletons. Sequencing used CD8+ T cells sorted from PBMCs, obtained 45 days after the yellow fever booster vaccination. Every receptor here comes from a young man who received the YFV17D yellow fever vaccine.

Only one count was recorded for this clonotype. The V gene is TRBV5-6, the J gene TRBJ1-6; D unclear. Germline V gene lookup returns CDR1 SGHDT and CDR2 YYEEEE. V was trimmed by 6 bases and J by 8 bases, leaving 15 bases between them. The CDR3 extends over 14 amino acids. CDR3 DNA: TGTGCCAGCAAGATACAGTGGGCTCATTCACCCCTCCACTTT. The encoded protein is CASKIQWAHSPLHF.

This clonotype was detected ten times or more. The rearrangement uses TRBV7-9 and TRBJ2-2; no firm D call. Germline lookup yields CDR1 SEHNR and CDR2 FQNEAQ (reference sequence). The CDR3 consists of 12 residues. V lost 2 bases, J lost 10 bases, and 8 bases lay in between. CDR3 coding DNA: TGTGCCAGCAGCTTACTCGTCGAGGAGCTGTTTTTT. It codes for CASSLLVEELFF.

This clonotype was counted many times. The CDR3 reads CSVELASGAASTDTQYF. CDR3 nucleotide sequence: TGCAGCGTTGAGCTGGCTAGCGGGGCCGCTAGCACAGATACGCAGTATTTT. The chain couples TRBV29-1 to TRBJ2-3; 9 nucleotides agree with TRBD2. J was trimmed by 0 bases and V by 3 bases; bases with no gene match: 10. The germline V gene encodes CDR1 SQVTM and CDR2 ANQGSEA. The CDR3 length is 17 residues.

This clonotype has only a few counts. The J gene is TRBJ2-1, the V gene TRBV7-9; D is possibly TRBD1 (5 bases). Trimming stripped 3 bases from V and 12 bases from J, with 21 bases between. Germline values: CDR1 SEHNR, CDR2 FQNEAQ (reference sequence). This CDR3 comprises 15 residues. CDR3 DNA sequence: TGTGCCAGCAGCTTTCTTGAGACAGCGCCCCATCTGCAGTTCTTC. It codes for CASSFLETAPHLQFF.

The gene calls are TRBV7-9 and TRBJ2-7, with D hard to call. V lost 1 base, J lost 2 bases, and 12 bases lay in between. CDR3 length equals 15 residues. Germline CDR1 is SEHNR and CDR2 is FQNEAQ (reference sequence). The CDR3 loop reads CASSLEGFRPYEQYF. The DNA of the CDR3 is TGTGCCAGCAGCTTAGAGGGATTCAGGCCCTACGAGCAGTACTTC.

This clonotype turned up a few times. The rearrangement links TRBV6-4 to TRBJ1-1, with D perhaps TRBD1 (6 bases). The CDR3 consists of 15 residues. The V gene's germline CDR1 is MRHNA and CDR2 SNTAGT. Trimming shortened V by 6 bases and J by 5 bases, and 19 bases separated the two germline ends. The CDR3 sequence: CASRDLTGSGTEAFF. DNA of the CDR3: TGTGCCAGCAGGGATTTAACAGGGTCGGGGACTGAAGCTTTCTTT.

The V call is TRBV3-1, the J call TRBJ2-3, with 7 bases lining up with TRBD1. V dropped 0 bases and J dropped 1; count of bases not matched to a gene: 1. Germline loops: CDR1 LGHDT, CDR2 YNNKEL (reference sequence). There are 15 residues in the CDR3. The CDR3 nucleotides are TGTGCCAGCAGCCAAGATACAGGGGGCACAGATACGCAGTATTTT. Its protein product is CASSQDTGGTDTQYF.

In its sample, this clonotype was seen a few times. The V gene is TRBV7-9, the J gene TRBJ2-1; D is unclear. V was pared by 3 bases and J by 5 bases, with 5 bases between. CDR3 length: 12 amino acids. The germline gives CDR1 SEHNR, CDR2 FQNEAQ (reference sequence). The CDR3 reads CASSFGNNEQFF. For the CDR3, the DNA is TGTGCCAGCAGCTTCGGAAACAATGAGCAGTTCTTC. Full variable domain (outside the CDR3, taken from reference TRBV7-9 and TRBJ2-1): DTGVSQNPRHKITKRGQNVTFRCDPISEHNRLYWYRQTLGQGPEFLTYFQNEAQLEKSRLLSDRFSAERPKGSFSTLEIQRTEQGDSAMYLCASSFGNNEQFFGPGTRLTVL.

The table lists this clonotype with a few counts. The genes are TRBV7-9 and TRBJ2-5; possible D gene TRBD1, 6 bases. Trimming cost V 5 bases and J 0 bases, with 16 bases left between them. Germline CDR1 SEHNR, CDR2 FQNEAQ (reference sequence). The CDR3 has 16 residues. CDR3 region: CASSPGQIEHQETQYF. The CDR3 bases are TGTGCCAGCAGCCCCGGACAGATCGAGCACCAAGAGACCCAGTACTTC. The full variable domain, with the rest looked up from reference TRBV7-9 and TRBJ2-5, is DTGVSQNPRHKITKRGQNVTFRCDPISEHNRLYWYRQTLGQGPEFLTYFQNEAQLEKSRLLSDRFSAERPKGSFSTLEIQRTEQGDSAMYLCASSPGQIEHQETQYFGPGTRLLVL.

The J gene is TRBJ1-5, the V gene TRBV20-1; D is undetermined. Germline V lookup: CDR1 DFQATT, CDR2 SNEGSKA (reference sequence). This CDR3 is 9 amino acids long. V lost 6 bases to trimming and J lost 8 bases, with 5 bases between them. The CDR3 sequence is CSAGEPQHF. In DNA form, the CDR3 reads TGCAGTGCCGGTGAGCCCCAGCATTTT.

The chain employs TRBV7-2 and TRBJ2-1; D may be TRBD1 or TRBD2 (5 bases each). Germline loops: CDR1 SGHTA, CDR2 FQGNSA. Trimming shortened V by 2 bases and J by 9 bases, and 8 bases separated the two germline ends. This CDR3 comprises 12 residues. CDR3 sequence (DNA): TGTGCCAGCAGCTTACGGGGCACTGAGCAGTTCTTC. The encoded protein is CASSLRGTEQFF. The full variable domain, with the rest looked up from reference TRBV7-2 and TRBJ2-1, is GAGVSQSPSNKVTEKGKDVELRCDPISGHTALYWYRQSLGQGLEFLIYFQGNSAPDKSGLPSDRFSAERTGGSVSTLTIQRTQQEDSAVYLCASSLRGTEQFFGPGTRLTVL.

This clonotype has just a few counts. The genes are TRBV7-8 and TRBJ2-1; the match to TRBD1 covers 8 bases. In germline, CDR1 is SGHVS, CDR2 FQNEAQ. V shed 4 bases and J 0 bases; nucleotides not matched to a gene: 2. The CDR3 runs to 15 residues. As DNA, the CDR3 is TGTGCCAGCAGCTCAGGACAGGGCTCCTACAATGAGCAGTTCTTC. The encoded protein is CASSSGQGSYNEQFF.

This clonotype was detected only a few times. The chain is built from TRBV6-5 and TRBJ2-7; the D is unclear. Between the trimmed V and J ends, which lost 0 bases and 3 bases, there was a span of 9 bases. This CDR3 has 14 amino acids. Germline assignment: CDR1 MNHEY and CDR2 SVGAGI. The CDR3 nucleotides read TGTGCCAGCAGTTACTCGGGGATTCTCTACGAGCAGTACTTC. Amino acids: CASSYSGILYEQYF.

This clonotype was recorded at least ten times. V usage is TRBV29-1 and J usage is TRBJ2-5; possibly TRBD2 for D (5 bases). The V end was cut by 0 bases, the J end by 3 bases, with 11 bases between. The germline gives CDR1 SQVTM, CDR2 ANQGSEA. CDR3 length: 14 amino acids. CDR3 nucleotide sequence: TGCAGCGTTGAAGATTCCCCCGGGGAAGAGACCCAGTACTTC. Residues: CSVEDSPGEETQYF. The full variable domain, in which reference TRBV29-1 and TRBJ2-5 provide the parts outside the CDR3, is SAVISQKPSRDICQRGTSLTIQCQVDSQVTMMFWYRQQPGQSLTLIATANQGSEATYESGFVIDKFPISRPNLTFSTLTVSNMSPEDSSIYLCSVEDSPGEETQYFGPGTRLLVL.

This chain connects TRBV18 to TRBJ1-1, with D possibly matching TRBD1 (6 bases). Trimming cost V 1 base and J 3 bases, with 18 bases left between them. The germline V gene encodes CDR1 KGHSH and CDR2 LQKENI. This CDR3 contains 17 residues. CDR3 bases: TGTGCCAGCTCACCACTAATAGCAGGGGCCGGGGACACTGAAGCTTTCTTT. This encodes CASSPLIAGAGDTEAFF.